Each of the 31 T cell receptor beta chains below was sequenced from the same sample in a study of Ad26.COV2.S vaccination and SARS-CoV-2 variants. This sample's treatment: roughly 19 received Ad26.COV2.S at low or high dose, single or two shots; 5 received placebo; per-sample allocation not given. The study sampled participants on day 63 after the first vaccine or placebo injection. The assay was immunoSEQ multiplex PCR, and TCRdb's table has in-frame clones only and misses some. The sample holds fewer than 500,000 clones, around 91% seen once. The input for sequencing was peripheral blood, taken in a trial of Ad26.COV2.S vaccine versus placebo. These receptors were obtained from a person between 18 and 60 years old who received the Ad26.COV2.S COVID-19 vaccine or a placebo.

This clone has only one observation. In the same sample, other DNA sequences code for this CDR3. This chain joins TRBV5-1 and TRBJ1-2, with 9 bases fitting TRBD1. The V gene's germline CDR1 is SGHRS and CDR2 YFSETQ. The trim removed 4 bases at V and 3 bases at J, leaving 4 bases unmatched. The CDR3 runs 14 residues. The CDR3 DNA reads as TGCGCCAGCAGCCCGGGACAGGGAGACTATGGCTACACCTTC. This sequence encodes CASSPGQGDYGYTF.

This clone showed up just a few times. The J gene is TRBJ1-5, the V gene TRBV6-5; unclear D gene. Trimming shortened V by 2 bases and J by 1 base, and 12 bases separated the two germline ends. Germline V gene sequence: CDR1 MNHEY, CDR2 SVGAGI. CDR3 length: 16 residues. This CDR3 reads CASSYGGLGSNQPQHF. CDR3 in DNA: TGTGCCAGCAGTTACGGTGGACTGGGGAGCAATCAGCCCCAGCATTTT.

The rearrangement uses TRBV30 and TRBJ2-2; D gene uncertain. This CDR3 has 14 amino acids. CDR1 and CDR2 (germline): GTSNPN, SVGIG (reference sequence). Between the trimmed V and J ends, which lost 1 base and 3 bases, there was a span of 9 bases. CDR3 bases: TGTGCCTGGAGTGCGGGTTGGGACACCGGGGAGCTGTTTTTT. Its translation: CAWSAGWDTGELFF.

The rearrangement uses TRBV14 and TRBJ2-4, with D perhaps matching TRBD1 or TRBD2 (5 bases each). Trimming left V 4 bases short and J 9 bases short, with 13 bases between. CDR3 length equals 13 residues. Germline CDR1 and CDR2: SGHDN and FVKESK. The DNA for the CDR3 is TGTGCCAGCAGCCTAGTCCCAGGGACCATTCAGTACTTC. Its protein is CASSLVPGTIQYF.

V is TRBV5-1 and J is TRBJ2-5; D is undetermined. The germline CDR1 and CDR2 sequences are SGHRS and YFSETQ. The CDR3 runs to 13 residues. V was trimmed by 5 bases and J by 0 bases, leaving 8 bases between them. The DNA for the CDR3 is TGCGCCAGCAGTATAACGTACCAAGAGACCCAGTACTTC. Translating it yields CASSITYQETQYF.

The chain carries TRBV7-2 and TRBJ1-4; D is ambiguous. V was trimmed by 1 base and J by 3 bases, leaving 9 bases between them. CDR1 and CDR2 (germline): SGHTA, FQGNSA. This CDR3 contains 15 residues. The CDR3 loop reads CASSLGTGSNEKLFF. The CDR3 coding sequence is TGTGCCAGCAGCTTAGGGACGGGATCTAATGAAAAACTGTTTTTT.

This clone was recorded once. This chain joins TRBV11-3 and TRBJ2-2; the D is unclear. Between the trimmed V and J ends, which lost 0 bases and 6 bases, there was a span of 5 bases. Germline values: CDR1 SGHNT, CDR2 YENEEA. The CDR3 is made up of 13 amino acids. The CDR3 nucleotides read TGTGCCAGCAGCTTAGATGGGTCCGGGGAGCTGTTTTTT. Its translation: CASSLDGSGELFF.

The chain has TRBV7-7 and TRBJ2-5; a weak D match, TRBD1 (6 bases). The CDR3 covers 13 residues. The V gene's germline CDR1 is SSHAT and CDR2 FNYEAQ (reference sequence). Trimming removed 4 bases from V and 5 bases from J, with 11 bases in between. DNA for the CDR3: TGTGCCAGCAGCTCACAGGGATCTGAGACCCAGTACTTC. Translated: CASSSQGSETQYF.

The V call is TRBV2, the J call TRBJ2-5; TRBD2 matches 7 bases. The CDR3 is 16 residues long. The V and J ends lost 0 bases and 5 bases, in that order; junction bases with no gene match: 9. Germline values: CDR1 SNHLY, CDR2 FYNNEI. CDR3: CASSEAVTSIVETQYF. In nucleotides, the CDR3 is TGTGCCAGCAGTGAAGCGGTGACTAGCATAGTGGAGACCCAGTACTTC.

This chain uses TRBV7-2 with TRBJ2-3, with D unresolved. This CDR3 has 15 amino acids. Germline V gene sequence: CDR1 SGHTA, CDR2 FQGNSA. Trimming removed 0 bases from V and 1 base from J, with 8 bases in between. CDR3 nucleotides: TGTGCCAGCAGCTTAGCGAATCTTCGCACAGATACGCAGTATTTT. Amino acids: CASSLANLRTDTQYF.

The chain has TRBV28 and TRBJ2-3, with a possible D match to TRBD2 (5 bases). V was shortened by 6 bases and J by 3 bases, with 13 bases between the two germline ends. From germline, CDR1 is MDHEN and CDR2 SYDVKM. The CDR3 is 14 residues long. The CDR3 loop reads CASRTGGGTDTQYF. CDR3 in DNA: TGTGCCAGCAGGACCGGAGGCGGTACAGATACGCAGTATTTT. Supplemented by reference TRBV28 and TRBJ2-3, the full variable domain reads DVKVTQSSRYLVKRTGEKVFLECVQDMDHENMFWYRQDPGLGLRLIYFSYDVKMKEKGDIPEGYSVSREKKERFSLILESASTNQTSMYLCASRTGGGTDTQYFGPGTRLTVL.

V usage is TRBV12-3 or TRBV12-4 and J usage is TRBJ1-4; D not certain. Trimming pared 1 base from V and 10 bases from J, leaving 10 bases between. The CDR3 totals 13 residues. The CDR3 DNA sequence: TGTGCCAGCAGTTTAGGGACCTGGGGAAAACTGTTTTTT. It codes for CASSLGTWGKLFF.

The chain carries TRBV24-1 and TRBJ2-7; TRBD2 might be the D (5 bases). This CDR3 is built from 14 residues. V was shortened by 1 base and J by 5 bases, with 11 bases between the two germline ends. Germline values: CDR1 KGHDR, CDR2 SFDVKD. CDR3 DNA: TGTGCCACCAGTGATTTCACCAGCGGCAACGAGCAGTACTTC. Its translation: CATSDFTSGNEQYF.

There are many counts of this clone. The rearrangement uses TRBV6-4 and TRBJ2-2; D may be TRBD2 (6 bases). The CDR3 extends over 14 amino acids. Trimming took off 3 bases at V and 7 bases at J, with 12 bases between the two ends. From germline, CDR1 is MRHNA and CDR2 SNTAGT. The CDR3 DNA reads as TGTGCCAGCAGTGAAGGAGGGGAGAACGGGGAGCTGTTTTTT. Residues: CASSEGGENGELFF.

The CDR3 spells CASSLLARTDTQYF. In nucleotides, the CDR3 is TGTGCCAGCAGTTTACTAGCGAGAACAGATACGCAGTATTTT. The chain carries TRBV28 and TRBJ2-3; possibly TRBD2 for D (6 bases). The CDR3 runs 14 residues. The V end lost 2 bases, the J end lost 3 bases, and 9 bases lay between the germline ends. The germline gives CDR1 MDHEN, CDR2 SYDVKM.

V gene TRBV6-5 combines with J gene TRBJ2-7; D possibly matches TRBD1 or TRBD2 (5 bases each). CDR1 is MNHEY and CDR2 is SVGAGI in the germline V gene. This CDR3 spans 14 amino acids. V lost 5 bases to trimming and J lost 7 bases, with 18 bases between them. The CDR3 protein is CASSPPTGTGEQYF. The CDR3 DNA reads TGTGCCAGCAGTCCCCCAACAGGTACGGGAGAGCAGTACTTC.

The V gene is TRBV6-5, the J gene TRBJ2-7; 10 positions agree with TRBD1. The CDR3 spans 14 residues. The V and J ends lost 4 bases and 2 bases, in that order; junction bases with no gene match: 2. The germline V gene has CDR1 MNHEY and CDR2 SVGAGI. The CDR3, as DNA: TGTGCCAGCAGTTTCGACAGGGGGCCCTACGAGCAGTACTTC. It yields the protein CASSFDRGPYEQYF.

This chain links TRBV18 with TRBJ2-7; 9 nucleotides match TRBD1. CDR1 is KGHSH and CDR2 is LQKENI in the germline V gene. The CDR3 length is 14 residues. The V segment lost 3 bases and the J segment 3 bases; nucleotides outside the gene matches: 3. Here the CDR3 DNA reads TGTGCCAGCTCACCCGGGACAGGGAACTACGAGCAGTACTTC. Amino acid sequence: CASSPGTGNYEQYF.

This rearrangement joins TRBV7-8 to TRBJ2-1; 9 nucleotides line up with TRBD2. Per germline, CDR1 SGHVS and CDR2 FQNEAQ. The trim removed 5 bases at V and 1 base at J, leaving 9 bases unmatched. The CDR3 length is 17 residues. The CDR3 DNA sequence: TGTGCCAGCAGCCGCAGGACTAGCGCCTATTCCTACAATGAGCAGTTCTTC. This encodes CASSRRTSAYSYNEQFF.

The J gene is TRBJ1-1, the V gene TRBV7-9; TRBD1 agrees at 8 bases. The V and J ends lost 5 bases and 4 bases, in that order; junction bases with no gene match: 3. Germline values: CDR1 SEHNR, CDR2 FQNEAQ (reference sequence). This CDR3 region has 13 residues. The CDR3 coding sequence is TGTGCCAGCAGCCTGACAGGGGTCACTGAAGCTTTCTTT. Residues: CASSLTGVTEAFF.

Comments on this clone: Additional DNA sequences in this sample encode the identical CDR3. J is TRBJ2-7 and V is TRBV6-1, with D unclear. Per germline, CDR1 MNHNS and CDR2 SASEGT. Trimming took off 1 base at V and 4 bases at J, with 5 bases between the two ends. The CDR3 is made up of 12 amino acids. The CDR3 DNA is TGTGCCAGCAGTGAAGTCGGATACGAGCAGTACTTC. Translating it yields CASSEVGYEQYF.

The V call is TRBV5-1, the J call TRBJ2-7, with D perhaps matching TRBD1 (6 bases). V lost 0 bases, J lost 0 bases, and 16 bases lay in between. The V gene's germline CDR1 is SGHRS and CDR2 YFSETQ. CDR3 length equals 17 residues. The CDR3 reads CASSLGHLQGFSYEQYF. DNA of the CDR3: TGCGCCAGCAGCTTGGGTCACCTACAGGGCTTCTCCTACGAGCAGTACTTC.

This chain joins TRBV6-5 and TRBJ1-2; 7 bases agree with TRBD1. V was pared by 8 bases and J by 6 bases, with 12 bases of the junction left unmatched. The CDR3 totals 14 residues. CDR1 and CDR2 from the germline V gene are MNHEY and SVGAGI. CDR3 region: CASWVQGVRNGYTF. The CDR3 DNA sequence: TGTGCCAGCTGGGTGCAGGGGGTAAGGAATGGCTACACCTTC.

V is TRBV4-2 and J is TRBJ2-1; 8 bases agree with TRBD2. This CDR3 has 15 residues. V gave up 1 base and J gave up 8 bases; unmatched junction bases: 7. CDR1 and CDR2 from the germline V gene are LGHNA and YNFKEQ. Here the CDR3 reads CASSQAAGDVDEQFF. CDR3 coding DNA: TGTGCCAGCAGCCAAGCAGCGGGAGACGTGGATGAGCAGTTCTTC.

The chain is built from TRBV19 and TRBJ2-3; perhaps TRBD1 as D (6 bases). The CDR3 runs 13 residues. V was pared by 7 bases and J by 1 base, with 9 bases between. Germline-derived CDR1 and CDR2 are LNHDA and SQIVND (reference sequence). CDR3 DNA sequence: TGTGCCAGTAAGGACAGACGCACAGATACGCAGTATTTT. Its translation: CASKDRRTDTQYF.

The rearrangement uses TRBV6-5 and TRBJ1-5, with D possibly matching TRBD1 (6 bases). The length of the CDR3 is 14 residues. The germline gives CDR1 MNHEY, CDR2 SVGAGI. Trimming took off 4 bases at V and 1 base at J, with 8 bases between the two ends. The DNA for the CDR3 is TGTGCCAGCAGTTCACAGGGAAGCAATCAGCCCCAGCATTTT. Its translation is CASSSQGSNQPQHF.

The V call is TRBV19, the J call TRBJ1-2; D is possibly TRBD1 (5 bases). Germline CDR1 and CDR2: LNHDA and SQIVND (reference sequence). The CDR3 spans 13 residues. Between the trimmed V and J ends, which lost 5 bases and 8 bases, there was a span of 15 bases. The CDR3 DNA is TGTGCCAGTAGTGGGACGTGGGCACGGGGCTACACCTTC. Protein product: CASSGTWARGYTF.

The gene calls are TRBV5-1 and TRBJ2-7; weak D call: TRBD2 (6 bases). Trimming pared 0 bases from V and 6 bases from J, leaving 13 bases between. The CDR3 loop spans 14 amino acids. Germline-derived CDR1 and CDR2 are SGHRS and YFSETQ. As DNA, the CDR3 is TGCGCCAGCAGCTTGGCCACTAGCTTCCTCGAGCAGTACTTC. It yields the protein CASSLATSFLEQYF.

The rearrangement links TRBV7-6 to TRBJ2-1; TRBD2 agrees at 16 bases. V was pared by 1 base and J by 9 bases, with 12 bases of the junction left unmatched. The CDR3 sequence is 19 residues long. Looked up from germline, CDR1 is SGHVS and CDR2 is FNYEAQ. The CDR3 coding sequence is TGTGCCAGCAGCTTAGGGCCGGGACTAGCGGGAGGGCCTCGCAGTGAGCAGTTCTTC. The encoded protein is CASSLGPGLAGGPRSEQFF.

This clone was recorded a few times. J is TRBJ2-7 and V is TRBV28; D gene uncertain. Germline lookup yields CDR1 MDHEN and CDR2 SYDVKM. The V end lost 6 bases, the J end lost 7 bases, and 13 bases lay between the germline ends. This CDR3 spans 12 amino acids. The CDR3 DNA reads TGTGCCAGCAGAGCTACCAGCCAAGAGCAGTACTTC. Its translation is CASRATSQEQYF.

The chain is built from TRBV28 and TRBJ1-1; D uncertain. CDR1 is MDHEN, CDR2 SYDVKM, per germline. V was clipped by 6 bases and J by 6 bases, with 14 bases between them. This CDR3 contains 13 residues. The DNA for the CDR3 is TGTGCCAGCAGGCCCCCTGTTCGACCTGAAGCTTTCTTT. Translation: CASRPPVRPEAFF.